The sequence of this T cell receptor (beta chain) was determined in a study of cytomegalovirus exposure and HLA in healthy donors. Study results and limitations: In a later analysis, CMV-associated beta chains were mostly HLA-associated, it appeared. Researchers had no immune exposure information except CMV serostatus available. Most TCR sequences were rare, but some public TCRs occurred in many donors.

The CDR3 is 12 amino acids. The V gene's germline CDR1 is MDHEN and CDR2 SYDVKM. Trimming stripped 8 bases from V and 0 bases from J, with 8 bases between. As regards this clone: The antigen is not known.

It was with 60 Vbeta and 13 Jbeta primers that the PCR ran. The data were produced by immunoSEQ multiplex PCR, yet TCRdb's version contains in-frame clones alone and is incomplete. The repertoire holds roughly 100,000 clones, over 75% seen once, with approximately 4% in the top ten. The clonotype originates from a female donor in good health and CMV-seropositive. Sequencing input: PBMCs. The J gene is TRBJ2-7, the V gene TRBV28, with D unclear. The CDR3 here is CASGTYSYEQYF. The CDR3 DNA follows: TGTGCCAGCGGTACATACTCCTACGAGCAGTACTTC. The full variable domain, in which reference TRBV28 and TRBJ2-7 provide the parts outside the CDR3, is DVKVTQSSRYLVKRTGEKVFLECVQDMDHENMFWYRQDPGLGLRLIYFSYDVKMKEKGDIPEGYSVSREKKERFSLILESASTNQTSMYLCASGTYSYEQYFGPGTRLTVT.